This T cell receptor (beta chain) was identified during a study of shared clonotypes between healthy human individuals. Per the original data handling: Junction-only sequences without quality scores were provided by ImmunoSEQ, so filtering was different. TCRdb's table, derived via immunoSEQ multiplex PCR, lists solely in-frame clones and lacks some. The DNA was the basis for D and trimming; V, J and clone size are from that table. The sample lists 2 million to 2.5 million clones, 85% to 95% occurring once. CDR1 and CDR2 (germline): SGDLS, YYNGEE. With 0 bases clipped from V and 3 bases from J, the junction kept 5 bases outside the gene matches. CDR3 length: 16 amino acids.

Sequencing was done on a sample of naive CD4+ T cells from PBMCs. As to subset: CD45RA+ positively selected. The rearrangement joins TRBV9 to TRBJ2-7; TRBD2 aligns across 11 bases. The receptor comes from a man between 18 and 29 years old in good health. Some clones in this sample may be carry-over from other donors' samples. CDR3 sequence reads: CASSVGLAGTHYEQYF. CDR3 coding DNA: TGTGCCAGCAGCGTAGGACTAGCGGGAACTCACTACGAGCAGTACTTC. The complete variable domain, with remaining parts taken from reference TRBV9 and TRBJ2-7, reads DSGVTQTPKHLITATGQRVTLRCSPRSGDLSVYWYQQSLDQGLQFLIQYYNGEERAKGNILERFSAQQFPDLHSELNLSSLELGDSALYFCASSVGLAGTHYEQYFGPGTRLTVT.